The sample holds a few counts of the clone carrying this TCR beta chain. The antigen is undetermined. This sample is drawn from a study of CD8 T cells in ankylosing spondylitis. Study results and caveats: Blood from ankylosing spondylitis patients appeared to carry a characteristic eight-variant TCR beta motif. Previously reported in reactive arthritis synovial fluid and blood were some of the motif variants. Researchers report that disease-linked clones proved CD8+ and relatively rare in peripheral blood. Disease-associated clones were reportedly significantly overrepresented in matched ankylosing spondylitis synovial fluid.

Library preparation for TCR beta used quantitative 5'-RACE with molecular barcodes. TCRdb passed the 5' RACE reads through MiXCR, listing each CDR3 protein once. The table shows some 140,000 distinct CDR3 sequences, with 17% occurring only once. V shed 4 bases and J shed 6 bases, with 13 bases lying between them. This CDR3 spans 14 amino acids. The TCR sequence derives from a male donor with ankylosing spondylitis. The rearrangement joins TRBV12-3 or TRBV12-4 to TRBJ1-5; TRBD1 might be the D (5 bases). Specimen: blood, either unsorted or a sorted T cell fraction (not recorded which). The CDR3 bases are TGTGCCAGCAGTTACGGGGGTGAATCTCAGCCCCAGCATTTT. This translates into CASSYGGESQPQHF.